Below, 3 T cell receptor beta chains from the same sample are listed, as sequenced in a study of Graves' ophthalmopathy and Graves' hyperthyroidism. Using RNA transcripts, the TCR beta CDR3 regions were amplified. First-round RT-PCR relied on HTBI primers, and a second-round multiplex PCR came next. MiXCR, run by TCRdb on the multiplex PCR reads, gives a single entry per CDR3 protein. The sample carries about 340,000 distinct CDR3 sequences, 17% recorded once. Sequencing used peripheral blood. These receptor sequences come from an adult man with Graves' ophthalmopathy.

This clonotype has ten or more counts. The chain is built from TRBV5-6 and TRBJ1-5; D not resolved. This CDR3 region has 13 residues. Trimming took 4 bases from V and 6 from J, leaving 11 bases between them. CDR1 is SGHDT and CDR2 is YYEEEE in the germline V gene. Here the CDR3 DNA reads TGTGCCAGCAGCGCCGGTCACGGTCAGCCCCAGCATTTT. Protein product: CASSAGHGQPQHF.

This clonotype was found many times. CDR3 sequence (DNA): TGTGCCAGCAGCCGACAGGGATTGGAGGGCTACACCTTC. This gives the protein CASSRQGLEGYTF. The genes are TRBV6-1 and TRBJ1-2, with 7 bases matching TRBD1. The CDR3 is 13 residues long. Germline trimming cut 6 bases from V and 8 bases from J; bases unmatched to any gene: 9. Germline V gives CDR1 MNHNS, CDR2 SASEGT.

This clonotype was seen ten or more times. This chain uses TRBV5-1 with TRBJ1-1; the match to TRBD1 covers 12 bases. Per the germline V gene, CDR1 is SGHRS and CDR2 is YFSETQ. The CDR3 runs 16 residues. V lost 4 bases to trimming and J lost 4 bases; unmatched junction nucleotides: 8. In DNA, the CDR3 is TGCGCCAGCAGCCCCGGGACAGGGGGCGGTTTCACTGAAGCTTTCTTT. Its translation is CASSPGTGGGFTEAFF.